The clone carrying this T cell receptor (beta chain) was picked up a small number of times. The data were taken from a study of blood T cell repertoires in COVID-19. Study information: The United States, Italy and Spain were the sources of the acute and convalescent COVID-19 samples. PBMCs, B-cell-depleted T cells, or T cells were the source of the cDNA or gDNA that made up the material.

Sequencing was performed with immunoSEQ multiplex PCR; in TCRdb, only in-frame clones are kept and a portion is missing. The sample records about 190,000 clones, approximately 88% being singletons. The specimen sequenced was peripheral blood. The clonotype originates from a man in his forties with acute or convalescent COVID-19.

CDR3 sequence: CASSRGGAFNTGELFF. CDR3 DNA sequence: TGTGCCAGCAGCAGGGGTGGGGCTTTTAACACCGGGGAGCTGTTTTTT. The genes are TRBV3-1 (or the pseudogene TRBV3-2) and TRBJ2-2; weak D call: TRBD1 (5 bases). This CDR3 is 16 amino acids long. The germline CDR1 and CDR2 sequences are LGHDT and YNNKEL (reference sequence). V was clipped by 5 bases and J by 2 bases, with 15 bases between them.